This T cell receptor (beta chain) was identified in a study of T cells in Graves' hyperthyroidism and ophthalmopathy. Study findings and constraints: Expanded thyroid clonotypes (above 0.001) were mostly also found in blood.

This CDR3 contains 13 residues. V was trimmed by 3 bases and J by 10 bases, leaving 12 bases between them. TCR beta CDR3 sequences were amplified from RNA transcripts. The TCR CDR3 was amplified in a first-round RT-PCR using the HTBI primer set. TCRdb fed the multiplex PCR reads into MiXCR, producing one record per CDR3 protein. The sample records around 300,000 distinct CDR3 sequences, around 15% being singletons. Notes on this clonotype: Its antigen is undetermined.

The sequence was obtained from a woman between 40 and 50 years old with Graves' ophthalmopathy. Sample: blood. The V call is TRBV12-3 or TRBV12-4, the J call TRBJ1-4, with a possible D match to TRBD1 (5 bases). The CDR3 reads CASSFSGTGKLFF. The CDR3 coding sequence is TGTGCCAGCAGTTTTTCAGGGACCGGAAAACTGTTTTTT.